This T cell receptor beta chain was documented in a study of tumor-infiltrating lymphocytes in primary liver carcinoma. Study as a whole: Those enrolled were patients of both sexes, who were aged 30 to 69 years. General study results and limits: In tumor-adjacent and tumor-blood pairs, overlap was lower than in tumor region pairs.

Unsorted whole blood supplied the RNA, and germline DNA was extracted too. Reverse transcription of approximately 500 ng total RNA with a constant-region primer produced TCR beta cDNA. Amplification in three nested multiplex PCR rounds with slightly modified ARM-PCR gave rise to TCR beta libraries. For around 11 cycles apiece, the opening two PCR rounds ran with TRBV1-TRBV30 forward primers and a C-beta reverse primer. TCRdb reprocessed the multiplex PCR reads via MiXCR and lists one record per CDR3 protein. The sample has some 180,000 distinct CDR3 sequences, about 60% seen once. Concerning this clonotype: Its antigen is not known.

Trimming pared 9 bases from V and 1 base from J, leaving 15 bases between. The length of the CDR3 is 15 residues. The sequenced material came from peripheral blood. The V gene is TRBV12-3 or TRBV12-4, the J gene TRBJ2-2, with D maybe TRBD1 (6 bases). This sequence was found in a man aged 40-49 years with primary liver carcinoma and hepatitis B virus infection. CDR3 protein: CARGPGQQNTGELFF. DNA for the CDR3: TGTGCCAGGGGGCCCGGACAGCAGAACACCGGGGAGCTGTTTTTT.